This TCR beta chain was documented in a study of T-cell reconstitution after alpha-beta-depleted transplantation in children. Germline V lookup: CDR1 SGHTA, CDR2 FQGNSA. Trimming left V 5 bases short and J 3 bases short, with 14 bases between. The CDR3 runs 15 residues. Molecular barcoding with unique molecular identifiers was used for the TCRbeta library. One entry per CDR3 protein results from TCRdb running MiXCR on the PCR reads. The sample records almost 500,000 distinct CDR3 sequences, around 12% being singletons. This clonotype was picked up one time. Sequenced material: PBMCs from the stem cell graft donor, taken from the stem cell graft. The V call is TRBV7-2, the J call TRBJ2-1; no reliable D call. The clonotype was recovered from a human donor who donated a stem cell graft to a child with combined immunodeficiency. This CDR3 reads CASSQVSELYNEQFF. The CDR3 region has the DNA TGTGCCAGCAGCCAAGTGAGCGAACTCTACAATGAGCAGTTCTTC.